The count of the clone carrying this T cell receptor (beta chain) is one. Mismatch with germline at one junction end may stem from a read error. Per-sample PBMC isolation yielded at least 7 million cells. This sample was included in a study of blood T cells in healthy people across ages. The CDR3 runs 15 residues. Per the germline V gene, CDR1 is LGHNA and CDR2 is YSLEER. Combining a sample-barcoded 5' primer with a J-beta primer mix, a second PCR ran for 7 to 11 cycles. TCRdb reprocessed the 5' RACE reads with MiXCR, giving one entry per CDR3 protein. The data contain around 800,000 distinct CDR3 sequences, roughly 44% of them seen just once; the ten biggest clones take up approximately 19%.

The TCR originated in a man between 60 and 75 years old in good health. The material sequenced was blood. This chain uses TRBV4-3 with TRBJ2-5, with no clear D. The CDR3 DNA reads TGCCCCAGCAGCCAAGATGTGACAACCCAAGAGACCCAGTACTTC. Protein sequence: CPSSQDVTTQETQYF.